The T cell receptor beta chain under discussion was sequenced for a study of T cells in localized non-small cell lung cancer. The CDR3 runs to 14 residues. V was trimmed by 5 bases and J by 9 bases, leaving 17 bases between them. CDR1 MNHEY and CDR2 SMNVEV come from the germline V gene (reference sequence). The method was immunoSEQ multiplex PCR; TCRdb's version includes in-frame clones alone and lacks a portion of them. The sample lists around 30,000 clones, around 80% seen once, with roughly 16% in the top ten. The chain is built from TRBV27 and TRBJ2-1; D perhaps matches TRBD1 (6 bases). This receptor was taken from a male donor aged 60 or over with stage III squamous cell lung carcinoma. Specimen: peripheral blood, collected before any cancer treatment. CDR3 protein: CASSPGQIGREQFF. The CDR3 DNA reads TGTGCCAGCAGTCCAGGACAGATCGGGCGTGAGCAGTTCTTC.